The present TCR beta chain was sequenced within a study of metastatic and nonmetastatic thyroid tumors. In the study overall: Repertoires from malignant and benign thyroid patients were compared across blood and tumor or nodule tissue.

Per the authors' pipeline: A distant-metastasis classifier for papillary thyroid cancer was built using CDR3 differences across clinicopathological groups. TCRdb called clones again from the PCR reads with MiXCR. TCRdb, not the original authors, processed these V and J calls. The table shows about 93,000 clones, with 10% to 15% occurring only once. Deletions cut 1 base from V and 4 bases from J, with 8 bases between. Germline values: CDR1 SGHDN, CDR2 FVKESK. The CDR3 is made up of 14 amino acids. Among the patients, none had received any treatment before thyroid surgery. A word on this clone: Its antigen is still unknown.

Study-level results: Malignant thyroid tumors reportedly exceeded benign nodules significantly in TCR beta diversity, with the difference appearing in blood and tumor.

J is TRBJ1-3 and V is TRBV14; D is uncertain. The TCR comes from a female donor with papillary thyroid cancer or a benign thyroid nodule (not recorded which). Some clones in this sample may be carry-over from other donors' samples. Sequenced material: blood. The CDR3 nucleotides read TGTGCCAGCAGCCAAGGGGGATCGGGAAACACCATATATTTT. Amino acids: CASSQGGSGNTIYF. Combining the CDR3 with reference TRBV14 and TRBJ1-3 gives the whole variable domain EAGVTQFPSHSVIEKGQTVTLRCDPISGHDNLYWYRRVMGKEIKFLLHFVKESKQDESGMPNNRFLAERTGGTYSTLKVQPAELEDSGVYFCASSQGGSGNTIYFGEGSWLTVV.